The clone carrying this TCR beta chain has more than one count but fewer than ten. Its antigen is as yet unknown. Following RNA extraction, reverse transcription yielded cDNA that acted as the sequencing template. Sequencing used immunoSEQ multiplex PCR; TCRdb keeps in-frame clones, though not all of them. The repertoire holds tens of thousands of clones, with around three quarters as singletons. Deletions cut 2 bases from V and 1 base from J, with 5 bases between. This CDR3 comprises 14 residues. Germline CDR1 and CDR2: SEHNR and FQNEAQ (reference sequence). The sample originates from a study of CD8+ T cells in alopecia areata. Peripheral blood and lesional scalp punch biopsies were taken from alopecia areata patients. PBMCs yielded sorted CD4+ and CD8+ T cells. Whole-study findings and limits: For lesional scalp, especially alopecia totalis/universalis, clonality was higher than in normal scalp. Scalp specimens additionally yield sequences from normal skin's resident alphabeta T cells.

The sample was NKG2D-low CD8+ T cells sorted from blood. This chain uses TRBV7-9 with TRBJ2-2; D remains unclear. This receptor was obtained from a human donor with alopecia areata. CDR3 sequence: CASSLSGNTGELFF. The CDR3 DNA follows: TGTGCCAGCAGCTTATCAGGGAACACCGGGGAGCTGTTTTTT.